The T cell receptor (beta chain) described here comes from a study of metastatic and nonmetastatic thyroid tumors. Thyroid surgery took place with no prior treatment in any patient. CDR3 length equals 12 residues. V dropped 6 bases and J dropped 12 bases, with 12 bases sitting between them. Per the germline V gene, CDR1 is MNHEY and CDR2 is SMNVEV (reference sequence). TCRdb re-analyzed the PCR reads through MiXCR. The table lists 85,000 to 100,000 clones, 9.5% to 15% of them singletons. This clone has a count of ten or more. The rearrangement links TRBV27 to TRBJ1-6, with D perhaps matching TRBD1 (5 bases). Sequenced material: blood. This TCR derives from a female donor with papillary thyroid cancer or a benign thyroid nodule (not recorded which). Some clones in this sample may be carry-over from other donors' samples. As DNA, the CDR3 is TGTGCCAGCAGGCAGGGCGAGTTACCCCTCCACTTT. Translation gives CASRQGELPLHF.